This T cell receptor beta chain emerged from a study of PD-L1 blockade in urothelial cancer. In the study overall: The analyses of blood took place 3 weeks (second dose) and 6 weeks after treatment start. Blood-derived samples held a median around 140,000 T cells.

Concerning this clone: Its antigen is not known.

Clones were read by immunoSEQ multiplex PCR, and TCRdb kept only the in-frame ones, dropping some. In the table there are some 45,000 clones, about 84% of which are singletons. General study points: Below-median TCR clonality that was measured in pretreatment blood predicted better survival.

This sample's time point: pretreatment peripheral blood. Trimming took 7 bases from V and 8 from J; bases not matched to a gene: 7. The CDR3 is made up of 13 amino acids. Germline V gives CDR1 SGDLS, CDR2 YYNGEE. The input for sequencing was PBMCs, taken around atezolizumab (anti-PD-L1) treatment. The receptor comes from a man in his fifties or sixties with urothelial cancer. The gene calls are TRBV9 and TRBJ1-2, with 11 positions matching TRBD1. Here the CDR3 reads CASQGQGAGGYTF. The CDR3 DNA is TGTGCCAGCCAAGGACAGGGGGCAGGGGGCTACACCTTC.